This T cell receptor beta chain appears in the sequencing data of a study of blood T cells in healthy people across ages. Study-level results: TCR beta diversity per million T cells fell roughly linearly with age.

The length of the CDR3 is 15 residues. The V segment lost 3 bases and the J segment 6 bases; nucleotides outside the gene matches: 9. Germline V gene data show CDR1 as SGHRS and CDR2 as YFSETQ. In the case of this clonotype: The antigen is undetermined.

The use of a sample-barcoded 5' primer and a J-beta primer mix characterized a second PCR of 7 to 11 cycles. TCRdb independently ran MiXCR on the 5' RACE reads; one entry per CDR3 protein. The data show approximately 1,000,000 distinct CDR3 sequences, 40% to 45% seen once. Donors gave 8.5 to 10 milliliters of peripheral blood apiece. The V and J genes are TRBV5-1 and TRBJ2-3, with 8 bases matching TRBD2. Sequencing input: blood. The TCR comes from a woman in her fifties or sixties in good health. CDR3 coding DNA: TGCGCCAGCAGCTATAGCGGGAACCTGGGGGATACGCAGTATTTT. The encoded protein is CASSYSGNLGDTQYF.